This T cell receptor (beta chain) was retrieved from a study of cytomegalovirus exposure and HLA in healthy donors. In its sample, this clone was seen a few times. The data were produced by immunoSEQ multiplex PCR, yet TCRdb's version contains in-frame clones alone and is incomplete. The repertoire holds 110,000 or so clones, approximately 95% seen once, with roughly 0.67% in the top ten. CDR1 and CDR2 from the germline V gene are SNHLY and FYNNEI. J was trimmed by 8 bases and V by 5 bases; bases with no gene match: 4. This CDR3 has 14 amino acids. Sequenced material: PBMCs. The chain recombines TRBV2 with TRBJ1-6; 9 nucleotides match TRBD1. The TCR sequence derives from a woman aged 18-29 years in good health and CMV-seronegative. CDR3 protein: CASSNRDRDSPLHF. CDR3 nucleotides: TGTGCCAGCAGTAACCGGGACAGGGATTCACCCCTCCACTTT. The full variable domain, its missing parts supplied by reference TRBV2 and TRBJ1-6, is EPEVTQTPSHQVTQMGQEVILRCVPISNHLYFYWYRQILGQKVEFLVSFYNNEISEKSEIFDDQFSVERPDGSNFTLKIRSTKLEDSAMYFCASSNRDRDSPLHFGNGTRLTVT.